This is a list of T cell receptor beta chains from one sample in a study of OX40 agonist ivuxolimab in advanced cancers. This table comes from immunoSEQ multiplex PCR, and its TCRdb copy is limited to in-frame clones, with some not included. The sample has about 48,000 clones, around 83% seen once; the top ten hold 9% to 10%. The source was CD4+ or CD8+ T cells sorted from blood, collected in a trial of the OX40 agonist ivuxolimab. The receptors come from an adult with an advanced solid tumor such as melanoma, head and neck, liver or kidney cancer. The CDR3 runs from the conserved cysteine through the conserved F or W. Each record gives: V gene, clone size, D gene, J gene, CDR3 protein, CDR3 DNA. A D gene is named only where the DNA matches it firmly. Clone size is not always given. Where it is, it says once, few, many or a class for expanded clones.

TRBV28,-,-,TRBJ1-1,CASSSPSGLNEAFF,TGTGCCAGCAGTTCCCCCTCGGGCTTGAATGAAGCTTTCTTT
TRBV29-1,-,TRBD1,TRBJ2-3,CSVGQGYGTDTQYF,TGCAGCGTCGGACAGGGGTACGGCACAGATACGCAGTATTTT
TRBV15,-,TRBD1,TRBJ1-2,CATSRDLQGAASYTF,TGTGCCACCAGCAGAGATCTACAGGGGGCAGCTAGCTACACCTTC
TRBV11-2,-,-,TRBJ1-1,CASSPGVGSAEAFF,TGTGCCAGCAGCCCGGGGGTAGGGAGCGCTGAAGCTTTCTTT
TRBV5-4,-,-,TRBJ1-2,CASSSAGGLNYGYTF,TGTGCCAGCAGCTCCGCGGGGGGGCTAAACTATGGCTACACCTTC
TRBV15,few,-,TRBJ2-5,CATTWGLGETQYF,TGTGCCACCACGTGGGGTTTAGGAGAGACCCAGTACTTC
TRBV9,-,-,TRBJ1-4,CASSVGGTNEKLFF,TGTGCCAGCAGCGTAGGGGGCACTAATGAAAAACTGTTTTTT
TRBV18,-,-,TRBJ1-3,CASSLEISSSGNTIYF,TGTGCCAGCTCACTGGAAATTTCCAGCTCTGGAAACACCATATATTTT
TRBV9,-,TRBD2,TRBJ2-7,CASSVGGSTNEQYF,TGTGCCAGCAGCGTTGGCGGGAGTACCAACGAGCAGTACTTC
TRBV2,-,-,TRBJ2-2,CASRYTGELFF,TGTGCCAGCAGGTACACCGGGGAGCTGTTTTTT
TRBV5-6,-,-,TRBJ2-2,CASSPSGRGTGELFF,TGTGCCAGCAGCCCGTCCGGAAGGGGGACCGGGGAGCTGTTTTTT
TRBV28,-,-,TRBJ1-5,CASNDRFQPQHF,TGTGCCAGCAATGACAGGTTTCAGCCCCAGCATTTT
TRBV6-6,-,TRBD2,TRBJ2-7,CASSLREGHYEQYF,TGTGCCAGCAGTCTACGGGAGGGCCATTACGAGCAGTACTTC